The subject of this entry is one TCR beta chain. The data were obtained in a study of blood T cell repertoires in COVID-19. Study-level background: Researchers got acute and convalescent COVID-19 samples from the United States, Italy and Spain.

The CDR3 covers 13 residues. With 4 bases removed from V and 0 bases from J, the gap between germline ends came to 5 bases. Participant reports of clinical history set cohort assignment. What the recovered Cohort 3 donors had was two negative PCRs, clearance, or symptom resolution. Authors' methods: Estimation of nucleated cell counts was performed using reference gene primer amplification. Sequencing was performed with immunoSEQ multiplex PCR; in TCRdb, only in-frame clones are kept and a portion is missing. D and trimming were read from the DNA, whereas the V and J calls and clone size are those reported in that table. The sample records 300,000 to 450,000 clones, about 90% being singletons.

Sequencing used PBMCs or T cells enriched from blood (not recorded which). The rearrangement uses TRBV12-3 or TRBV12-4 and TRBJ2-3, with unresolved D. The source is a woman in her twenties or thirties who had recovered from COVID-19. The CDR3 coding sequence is TGTGCCAGCAGTTCTTATAGCACAGATACGCAGTATTTT. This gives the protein CASSSYSTDTQYF.